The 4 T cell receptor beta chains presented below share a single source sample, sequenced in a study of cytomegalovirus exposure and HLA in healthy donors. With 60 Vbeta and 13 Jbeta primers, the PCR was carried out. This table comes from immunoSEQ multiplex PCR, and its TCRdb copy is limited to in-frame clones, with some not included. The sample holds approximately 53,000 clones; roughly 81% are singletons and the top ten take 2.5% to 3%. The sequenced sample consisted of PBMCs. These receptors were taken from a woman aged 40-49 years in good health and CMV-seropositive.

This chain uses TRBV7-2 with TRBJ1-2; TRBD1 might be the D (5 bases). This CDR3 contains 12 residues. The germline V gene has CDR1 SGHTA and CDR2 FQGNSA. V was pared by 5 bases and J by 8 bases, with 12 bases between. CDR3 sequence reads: CASSPGHLGYTF. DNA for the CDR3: TGTGCCAGCAGCCCAGGACACTTGGGCTACACCTTC. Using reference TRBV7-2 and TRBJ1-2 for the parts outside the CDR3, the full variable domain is GAGVSQSPSNKVTEKGKDVELRCDPISGHTALYWYRQSLGQGLEFLIYFQGNSAPDKSGLPSDRFSAERTGGSVSTLTIQRTQQEDSAVYLCASSPGHLGYTFGSGTRLTVV.

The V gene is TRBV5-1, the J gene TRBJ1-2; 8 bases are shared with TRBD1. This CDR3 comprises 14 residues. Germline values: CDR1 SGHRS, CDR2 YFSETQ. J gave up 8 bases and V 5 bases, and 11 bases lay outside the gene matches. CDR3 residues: CASRPTGVGGGYTF. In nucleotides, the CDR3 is TGCGCCAGCAGGCCGACAGGGGTGGGAGGAGGCTACACCTTC. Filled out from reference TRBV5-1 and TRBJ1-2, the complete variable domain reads KAGVTQTPRYLIKTRGQQVTLSCSPISGHRSVSWYQQTPGQGLQFLFEYFSETQRNKGNFPGRFSGRQFSNSRSEMNVSTLELGDSALYLCASRPTGVGGGYTFGSGTRLTVV.

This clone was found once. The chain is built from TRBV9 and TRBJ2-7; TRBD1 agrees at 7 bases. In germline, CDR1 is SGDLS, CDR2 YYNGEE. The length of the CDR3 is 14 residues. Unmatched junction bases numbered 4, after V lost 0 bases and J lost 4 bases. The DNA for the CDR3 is TGTGCCAGCAGCGTAGGGACAGGTCGGTACGAGCAGTACTTC. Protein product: CASSVGTGRYEQYF.

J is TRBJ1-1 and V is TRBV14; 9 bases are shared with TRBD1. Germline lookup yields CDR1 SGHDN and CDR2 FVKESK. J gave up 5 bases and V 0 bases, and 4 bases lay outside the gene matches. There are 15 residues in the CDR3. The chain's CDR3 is CASSQETGGRTEAFF. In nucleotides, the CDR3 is TGTGCCAGCAGCCAAGAGACAGGGGGAAGGACTGAAGCTTTCTTT.